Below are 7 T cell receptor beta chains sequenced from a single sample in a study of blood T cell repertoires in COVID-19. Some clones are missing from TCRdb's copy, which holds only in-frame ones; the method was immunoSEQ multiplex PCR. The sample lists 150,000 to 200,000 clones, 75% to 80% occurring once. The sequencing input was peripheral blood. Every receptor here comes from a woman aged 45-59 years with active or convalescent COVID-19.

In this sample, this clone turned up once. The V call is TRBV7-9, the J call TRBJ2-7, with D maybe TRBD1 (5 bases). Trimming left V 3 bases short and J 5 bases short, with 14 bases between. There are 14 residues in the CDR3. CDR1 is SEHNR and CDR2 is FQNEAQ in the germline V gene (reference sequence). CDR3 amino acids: CASSFRGGTHEQYF. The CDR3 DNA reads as TGTGCCAGCAGCTTTAGGGGCGGAACCCACGAGCAGTACTTC.

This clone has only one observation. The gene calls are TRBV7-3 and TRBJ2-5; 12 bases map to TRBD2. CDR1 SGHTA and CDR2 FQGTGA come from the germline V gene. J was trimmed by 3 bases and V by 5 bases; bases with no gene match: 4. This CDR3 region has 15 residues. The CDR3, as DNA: TGTGCCAGCAGCCCCGGACTAGCGGGGAAAGAGACCCAGTACTTC. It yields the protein CASSPGLAGKETQYF.

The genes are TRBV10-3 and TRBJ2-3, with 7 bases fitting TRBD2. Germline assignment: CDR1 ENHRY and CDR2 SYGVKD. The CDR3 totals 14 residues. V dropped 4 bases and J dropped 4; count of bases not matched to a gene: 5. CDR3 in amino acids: CAISGGGLADTQYF. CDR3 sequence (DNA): TGTGCCATCAGTGGGGGGGGTCTCGCAGATACGCAGTATTTT.

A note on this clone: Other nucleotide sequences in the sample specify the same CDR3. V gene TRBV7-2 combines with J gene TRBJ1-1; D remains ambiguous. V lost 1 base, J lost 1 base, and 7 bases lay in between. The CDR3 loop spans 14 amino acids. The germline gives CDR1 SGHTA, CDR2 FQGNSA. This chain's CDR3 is CASSLGPGNTEAFF. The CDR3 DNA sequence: TGTGCCAGCAGCTTAGGTCCAGGGAACACTGAAGCTTTCTTT.

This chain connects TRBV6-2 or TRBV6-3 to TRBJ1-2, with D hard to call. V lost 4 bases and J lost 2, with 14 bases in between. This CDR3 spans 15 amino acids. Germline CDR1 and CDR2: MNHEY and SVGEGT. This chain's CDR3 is CASSSVGEGNYGYTF. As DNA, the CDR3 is TGTGCCAGCAGTTCGGTCGGGGAGGGAAACTATGGCTACACCTTC.

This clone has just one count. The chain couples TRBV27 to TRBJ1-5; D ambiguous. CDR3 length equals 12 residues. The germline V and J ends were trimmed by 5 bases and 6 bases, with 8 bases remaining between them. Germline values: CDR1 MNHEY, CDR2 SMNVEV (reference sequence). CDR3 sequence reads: CASSVAGQPQHF. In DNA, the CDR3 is TGTGCCAGCAGTGTGGCAGGTCAGCCCCAGCATTTT.

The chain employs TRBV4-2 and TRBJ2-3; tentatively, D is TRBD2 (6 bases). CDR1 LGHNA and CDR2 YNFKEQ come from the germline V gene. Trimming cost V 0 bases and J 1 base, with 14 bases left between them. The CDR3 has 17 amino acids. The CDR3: CASSQDGLSSGTDTQYF. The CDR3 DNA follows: TGTGCCAGCAGCCAAGATGGTCTTTCTAGCGGCACAGATACGCAGTATTTT.